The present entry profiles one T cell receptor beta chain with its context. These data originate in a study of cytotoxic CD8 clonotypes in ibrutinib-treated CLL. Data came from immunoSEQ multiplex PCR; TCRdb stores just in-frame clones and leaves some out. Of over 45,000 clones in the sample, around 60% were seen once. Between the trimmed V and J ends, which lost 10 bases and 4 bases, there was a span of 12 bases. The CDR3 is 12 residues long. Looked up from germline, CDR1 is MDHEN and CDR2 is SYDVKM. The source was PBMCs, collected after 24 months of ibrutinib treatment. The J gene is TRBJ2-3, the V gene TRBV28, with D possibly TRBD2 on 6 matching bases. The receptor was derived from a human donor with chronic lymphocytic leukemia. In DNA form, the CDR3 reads TGTGCCATGGGGACTGGGCCAGATACGCAGTATTTT. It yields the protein CAMGTGPDTQYF.